One sample yielded the 23 T cell receptor beta chains listed below, sequenced in a study of shared clonotypes between healthy human individuals. The assay was immunoSEQ multiplex PCR, and TCRdb's table has in-frame clones only and misses some. The repertoire holds millions of clones, with more than 80% as singletons. Sequenced: naive CD4+ T cells sorted from blood. The subset here: CD45RA+ positively selected. The origin of the receptors is a man aged 18 to 30 in good health.

This clone was seen a few times. The chain employs TRBV7-9 and TRBJ1-1; D is uncertain. Trimming left V 4 bases short and J 3 bases short, with 18 bases between. The CDR3 covers 16 residues. CDR1 and CDR2 from the germline V gene are SEHNR and FQNEAQ (reference sequence). The CDR3 DNA reads as TGTGCCAGCAGCTCTCCCTTTGGGGAGCGACACACTGAAGCTTTCTTT. It yields the protein CASSSPFGERHTEAFF.

The chain couples TRBV7-3 to TRBJ1-2; unclear D gene. This CDR3 region has 15 residues. The germline V and J ends were trimmed by 1 base and 3 bases, with 12 bases remaining between them. The germline V gene has CDR1 SGHTA and CDR2 FQGTGA. The CDR3 protein is CASSLIPRSDYGYTF. The CDR3 nucleotides are TGTGCCAGCAGCTTAATACCCAGATCGGACTATGGCTACACCTTC.

This clone was recorded only once. The V and J genes are TRBV4-1 and TRBJ2-1; 9 nucleotides agree with TRBD2. The CDR3 extends over 16 amino acids. Germline assignment: CDR1 MGHRA and CDR2 YSYEKL. The junction had 4 bases not matched to a gene; V was cut back by 1 base and J by 3 bases. The CDR3 is CASSQGGAGGYNEQFF. The CDR3 DNA reads TGCGCCAGCAGCCAAGGGGGAGCGGGGGGCTACAATGAGCAGTTCTTC.

Comment on this clone: The conserved closing phenylalanine or tryptophan is absent in this CDR3, likely reflecting a read error. The DNA is omitted, as the CDR3 cannot be located on it reliably, and the CDR3 follows TCRdb's listing. The chain is built from TRBV2 and TRBJ1-2; the table's D call TRBD1 went unverified against the DNA. Per germline, CDR1 SNHLY and CDR2 FYNNEI. The CDR3 comprises 11 residues, both ends counted. CDR3 loop: CASNKGGVGDI.

The rearrangement uses TRBV11-2 and TRBJ2-7; the D gene is possibly TRBD1 (5 bases). From germline, CDR1 is SGHAT and CDR2 FQNNGV. V lost 5 bases and J 2 bases, leaving 16 bases between the germline ends. This CDR3 comprises 15 residues. This chain's CDR3 is CASSNHWTDTYEQYF. The CDR3 region has the DNA TGTGCCAGCAGCAATCATTGGACGGACACCTACGAGCAGTACTTC.

The chain uses TRBV4-3 and TRBJ1-4, with D unclear. Trimming left V 0 bases short and J 4 bases short, with 12 bases between. The CDR3 covers 16 residues. Germline CDR1 is LGHNA and CDR2 is YSLEER. The CDR3 DNA is TGCGCCAGCAGCCAAGATCGGGCAGGAGTTAATGAAAAACTGTTTTTT. This translates into CASSQDRAGVNEKLFF.

This clone has a single count. The chain combines TRBV15 with TRBJ2-3; either TRBD1 or TRBD2 may fit D (5 bases each). V lost 8 bases to trimming and J lost 2 bases, with 11 bases between them. The CDR3 extends over 13 amino acids. Germline V gene data show CDR1 as LNHNV and CDR2 as YYDKDF (reference sequence). The CDR3: CATGDGYTDTQYF. CDR3 coding DNA: TGTGCCACCGGGGACGGGTACACAGATACGCAGTATTTT.

Only one count was recorded for this clone. The chain links TRBV10-2 to TRBJ1-6; the match to TRBD1 covers 7 bases. There are 16 residues in the CDR3. Germline loops: CDR1 WSHSY, CDR2 SAAADI. CDR3: CATSVGGGQYNSPLHF. CDR3 DNA: TGCGCGACCAGCGTTGGGGGGGGACAGTATAATTCACCCCTCCACTTT.

The gene calls are TRBV7-8 and TRBJ2-7; 7 bases map to TRBD1. CDR1 and CDR2 from the germline V gene are SGHVS and FQNEAQ. The CDR3 contains 15 residues. J gave up 2 bases and V 4 bases, and 8 bases lay outside the gene matches. DNA of the CDR3: TGTGCCAGCAGCTCCCTGGGACAGCGAACCTACGAGCAGTACTTC. Translating gives CASSSLGQRTYEQYF.

The V call is TRBV9, the J call TRBJ2-5; 12 bases are a match to TRBD2. Germline-derived CDR1 and CDR2 are SGDLS and YYNGEE. The ends lost 4 bases at V and 6 bases at J; junction bases unmatched: 7. There are 15 residues in the CDR3. CDR3: CASSPLAGGQKTQYF. In DNA, the CDR3 is TGTGCCAGCAGCCCTCTAGCGGGGGGGCAAAAGACCCAGTACTTC.

The chain employs TRBV7-8 and TRBJ1-1; TRBD1 agrees at 8 bases. V lost 5 bases and J lost 5; bases outside the gene matches: 7. CDR1 is SGHVS, CDR2 FQNEAQ, per germline. This CDR3 has 14 residues. The CDR3 loop is CASSPPGGRTEAFF. The CDR3 nucleotides read TGTGCCAGCAGCCCGCCAGGGGGCCGAACTGAAGCTTTCTTT.

With regard to this clone: Within the sample, other DNA sequences also encode this same CDR3. V and J are TRBV18 and TRBJ1-1; the D is unclear. In germline, CDR1 is KGHSH, CDR2 LQKENI. The V end lost 1 base, the J end lost 1 base, and 7 bases lay between the germline ends. The CDR3 length is 14 residues. The DNA for the CDR3 is TGTGCCAGCTCACCACGGACGGAGAACACTGAAGCTTTCTTT. It translates to CASSPRTENTEAFF.

The chain is built from TRBV28 and TRBJ2-7; D is ambiguous. The CDR3 is made up of 13 amino acids. Trimming left V 8 bases short and J 2 bases short, with 13 bases between. Looked up from germline, CDR1 is MDHEN and CDR2 is SYDVKM. CDR3 DNA sequence: TGTGCCAGCCTCGGGCCCTCCACCTACGAGCAGTACTTC. Its protein product is CASLGPSTYEQYF.

The table lists this clone with a count of one. The CDR3 nucleotides read TGTGCCAGCAGTGATACTAGCGGGGGGGCCAGGAATGAGCAGTTCTTC. This translates into CASSDTSGGARNEQFF. V usage is TRBV6-1 and J usage is TRBJ2-1, with TRBD2 matching over 13 bases. The CDR3 has 16 amino acids. The V segment lost 3 bases and the J segment 7 bases; nucleotides outside the gene matches: 6. Germline V gene data show CDR1 as MNHNS and CDR2 as SASEGT.

The chain employs TRBV7-9 and TRBJ2-7, with TRBD2 matching 7 bases. This CDR3 comprises 16 residues. Germline values: CDR1 SEHNR, CDR2 FQNEAQ (reference sequence). Germline trimming cut 1 base from V and 4 bases from J; bases unmatched to any gene: 10. The CDR3 loop reads CASSLGSAGVRYEQYF. In DNA form, the CDR3 reads TGTGCCAGCAGCTTAGGGTCGGCGGGAGTTCGGTACGAGCAGTACTTC.

J is TRBJ2-1 and V is TRBV7-2, with TRBD2 matching 10 bases. This CDR3 is 15 amino acids long. Germline V gives CDR1 SGHTA, CDR2 FQGNSA. Trimming cost V 3 bases and J 10 bases; bases outside gene matches: 9. The CDR3 nucleotides are TGTGCCAGCAGCTTCGGAAGCGGGGGGGCCATCGAGCAGTTCTTC. Amino acid sequence: CASSFGSGGAIEQFF. The full variable domain, in which reference TRBV7-2 and TRBJ2-1 provide the parts outside the CDR3, is GAGVSQSPSNKVTEKGKDVELRCDPISGHTALYWYRQSLGQGLEFLIYFQGNSAPDKSGLPSDRFSAERTGGSVSTLTIQRTQQEDSAVYLCASSFGSGGAIEQFFGPGTRLTVL.

This rearrangement joins TRBV10-3 to TRBJ2-5, with D hard to call. Germline V gene lookup returns CDR1 ENHRY and CDR2 SYGVKD. The length of the CDR3 is 14 residues. V dropped 3 bases and J dropped 2 bases, with 10 bases sitting between them. The chain's CDR3 is CAISEINLQETQYF. CDR3 coding DNA: TGTGCCATCAGTGAAATTAACCTGCAAGAGACCCAGTACTTC.

As to this clone: In the same sample, other DNA sequences code for this CDR3. The chain uses TRBV2 and TRBJ2-3, with D hard to call. Per germline, CDR1 SNHLY and CDR2 FYNNEI. Trimming shortened V by 6 bases and J by 3 bases, and 7 bases separated the two germline ends. There are 12 residues in the CDR3. The chain's CDR3 is CASRTLTDTQYF. Here the CDR3 DNA reads TGTGCCAGCAGAACTCTTACAGATACGCAGTATTTT.

This clone was seen only a few times. The rearrangement joins TRBV19 to TRBJ1-6, with D unclear. The CDR3 runs to 16 residues. Germline V gene data show CDR1 as LNHDA and CDR2 as SQIVND (reference sequence). V gave up 6 bases and J gave up 0 bases, with 12 bases separating them. CDR3 bases: TGTGCCAGTAGCAATGTGGGGAGCTCCTATAATTCACCCCTCCACTTT. It codes for CASSNVGSSYNSPLHF.

This chain links TRBV13 with TRBJ1-5, with D hard to call. The CDR3 loop spans 15 amino acids. V lost 0 bases and J 2 bases, leaving 8 bases between the germline ends. The germline V gene has CDR1 PRHDT and CDR2 FYEKMQ (reference sequence). CDR3 residues: CASSLGKPGNQPQHF. In DNA form, the CDR3 reads TGTGCCAGCAGCTTAGGGAAGCCCGGCAATCAGCCCCAGCATTTT.

J is TRBJ1-2 and V is TRBV25-1; D is unclear. The CDR3 covers 15 residues. Germline CDR1 and CDR2: MGHDK and SYGVNS. Trimming took 9 bases from V and 2 from J, leaving 19 bases between them. CDR3 sequence reads: CASREAGGPNYGYTF. CDR3 nucleotide sequence: TGTGCCAGTAGAGAAGCTGGCGGGCCCAACTATGGCTACACCTTC.

The chain combines TRBV11-2 with TRBJ1-4; no definite D call. The length of the CDR3 is 15 residues. Per the germline V gene, CDR1 is SGHAT and CDR2 is FQNNGV. V was shortened by 4 bases and J by 8 bases, with 17 bases between the two germline ends. CDR3 DNA: TGTGCCAGCAGCTCCCCAATGGAGGAAGGAGAAAAACTGTTTTTT. This translates into CASSSPMEEGEKLFF.

The chain joins TRBV6-1 to TRBJ2-7; D is possibly TRBD1 (6 bases). The CDR3 loop spans 16 amino acids. Germline CDR1 is MNHNS and CDR2 is SASEGT. V was shortened by 1 base and J by 0 bases, with 13 bases between the two germline ends. CDR3 nucleotide sequence: TGTGCCAGCAGTGAAGGTCCGTGGGACACCTCCTACGAGCAGTACTTC. This sequence encodes CASSEGPWDTSYEQYF.